The clone carrying this T cell receptor beta chain is a singleton in its sample. Antigen: not known. The entry originates in a study of OX40 agonist ivuxolimab in advanced cancers. Study summary: Ivuxolimab, which patients received intravenously every 2 weeks, was dosed at 0.01 to 10 mg/kg. Participants averaged approximately 61 years of age (range roughly 23 to 80) and were around 80% male. Partial response was recorded in three patients: one hepatocellular carcinoma and two cutaneous melanoma cases. Findings and caveats of the study: Averaging showed that CD8+ T cells had more expanded clones than CD4+ did.

This table comes from immunoSEQ multiplex PCR, and its TCRdb copy is limited to in-frame clones, with some not included. The sample contains approximately 64,000 clones, about nine tenths of which appear only once. Germline loops: CDR1 MNHNS, CDR2 SASEGT. CDR3 length equals 15 residues. The V gene end was trimmed by 6 bases and the J gene end by 4 bases; junction bases not matched to a gene: 11. The TCR was taken from an adult with an advanced solid tumor such as melanoma, head and neck, liver or kidney cancer. This chain joins TRBV6-1 and TRBJ1-1, with 7 bases fitting TRBD1. The specimen comprised CD4+ or CD8+ T cells sorted from blood, sampled in a trial of the OX40 agonist ivuxolimab. In DNA form, the CDR3 reads TGTGCCAGCAGACATAAGGGGGCGTCGGGCACTGAAGCTTTCTTT. It codes for CASRHKGASGTEAFF.